The 13 T cell receptor delta chains below were found in one sample sequenced in a study of γδ T cells in repeated Plasmodium falciparum infection. TCRdb re-called the multiplex PCR reads using CATT. The data show tens of thousands of delta-chain clones, roughly 1.8% seen once. Gammadelta T cells were flow-sorted from PBMC into Vgamma9/Vdelta2+ and Vdelta2-negative populations for bulk analysis. Specimen: gamma-delta T cells from blood. The source of these receptors is a pool of human donors (malaria-infected and uninfected, not separated).

Notes on this clone: TCRdb shows a much larger clone's protein in place of this DNA's translation, and the two differ at residue 11, likely through a read error; the protein shown is translated from the DNA. This chain links TRDV3 with TRDJ3, with 7 bases that match TRDD3. The V gene end was trimmed by 5 bases and the J gene end by 2 bases; junction bases not matched to a gene: 24. This CDR3 has 21 residues. In germline, CDR1 is TVYSNPD, CDR2 GDNSRS (reference sequence). CDR3 sequence: CALQASVWWGTRPWDTRQMFF. CDR3 sequence (DNA): TGTGCCCTCCAGGCGTCCGTGTGGTGGGGGACACGACCCTGGGACACCCGACAGATGTTTTTC.

Note on this clone: This DNA translates differently at residue 4 from the TCRdb protein, which is that of a much larger clone; a read error is likely, and the protein shown is the DNA's own translation. The V call is TRDV2, the J call TRDJ3; 13 positions agree with TRDD3. Per germline, CDR1 GEAIGNYY and CDR2 EKD. The CDR3 has 21 residues. V shed 5 bases and J 4 bases; nucleotides not matched to a gene: 16. The CDR3 region is CACGSPGTGGYAGWDTRQMFF. CDR3 in DNA: TGTGCCTGTGGCTCCCCGGGAACTGGGGGATACGCGGGATGGGACACCCGACAGATGTTTTTC.

As for this clone: A far larger clone is one base from this, pointing to a likely read error. The sample holds other DNA sequences that translate to the same CDR3. The rearrangement joins TRAV38-2/DV8 to TRDJ1, with D tentatively TRDD3 (5 bases). CDR3 length: 20 amino acids. From germline, CDR1 is TSESDYY and CDR2 QEAYKQQN. Between the trimmed V and J ends, which lost 2 bases and 0 bases, there was a span of 26 bases. The CDR3 reads CAYRSWYHVGTGGHTDKLIF. The CDR3 region has the DNA TGTGCTTATAGGAGTTGGTACCACGTCGGTACCGGGGGCCACACCGATAAACTCATCTTT.

This clone appeared many times. Since a far larger clone is one base different, this is likely a read error. Distinct nucleotide sequences in the sample also encode this CDR3. The chain uses TRDV1 and TRDJ1; 8 nucleotides align to TRDD3. Germline values: CDR1 TSWWSYY, CDR2 QGS. The CDR3 runs 17 residues. DNA of the CDR3: TGCGCTCTTAAGAAAGGTAGCTGGGGGAAGTACACCGATAAACTCATCTTT. Protein: CALKKGSWGKYTDKLIF.

Ten or more counts support this clone. The chain carries TRDV1 and TRDJ1; 8 bases agree with TRDD3. Trimming cost V 2 bases and J 0 bases; bases outside gene matches: 20. The CDR3 length is 21 residues. Germline V gene lookup returns CDR1 TSWWSYY and CDR2 QGS. The CDR3 loop is CALGEGQGGPPGDKDTDKLIF. The CDR3 DNA follows: TGTGCTCTTGGGGAAGGCCAGGGGGGACCGCCGGGGGATAAGGACACCGATAAACTCATCTTT.

This clone was seen repeatedly, ten times or more. The chain uses TRDV1 and TRDJ1; 9 nucleotides align to TRDD2. The CDR3 sequence is 22 residues long. CDR1 and CDR2 from the germline V gene are TSWWSYY and QGS. V shed 0 bases and J 4 bases; nucleotides not matched to a gene: 24. CDR3 sequence (DNA): TGTGCTCTTGGGGAACTGGGGAGGCCTTCCTACGTGACTGGGAGCCCTGGCGATAAACTCATCTTT. Amino acids: CALGELGRPSYVTGSPGDKLIF.

There are many counts of this clone. Other DNA variants within this sample encode the same CDR3. This chain links TRDV1 with TRDJ1; tentatively, D is TRDD2 (5 bases). The germline V gene encodes CDR1 TSWWSYY and CDR2 QGS. Trimming took 0 bases from V and 0 from J, leaving 20 bases between them. This CDR3 region has 19 residues. In DNA form, the CDR3 reads TGTGCTCTTGGGGAACTTGAGAGAAACCTACCTCGTAACACCGATAAACTCATCTTT. Translation gives CALGELERNLPRNTDKLIF.

Worth noting for this clone: TCRdb lists the protein of a much larger clone for this DNA, which differs at residue 10, so this is likely a read error; the protein given here is translated from the DNA itself. V and J are TRDV2 and TRDJ3, with D tentatively TRDD3 (5 bases). The J gene was missing in TCRdb and was found by matching the end of the DNA to germline. Trimming stripped 0 bases from V and 0 bases from J, with 14 bases between. The CDR3 extends over 19 amino acids. Germline V gives CDR1 GEAIGNYY, CDR2 EKD. CDR3: CACDTAGGPGSWDTRQMFF. CDR3 sequence (DNA): TGTGCCTGTGACACCGCGGGGGGCCCAGGCTCCTGGGACACCCGACAGATGTTTTTC.

This clone was seen many times. A far larger clone is just one base off, so this is likely a read error. Other DNA sequences of this sample code for an identical CDR3. J is TRDJ1 and V is TRDV1, with 8 bases matching TRDD3. The CDR3 contains 20 residues. Germline V gene lookup returns CDR1 TSWWSYY and CDR2 QGS. V lost 1 base to trimming and J lost 3 bases; unmatched junction nucleotides: 19. The CDR3 reads CALGEPLFLHLGIPSDKLIF. In DNA, the CDR3 is TGTGCTCTTGGGGAACCACTCTTCCTGCATTTGGGGATACCTTCCGATAAACTCATCTTT.

This clone has just a few counts. The TCRdb protein, from a much larger clone, departs from this DNA's translation at residue 21, likely by read error; the protein shown derives from the DNA. The J gene was not called, though the V gene is TRDV1; no check of the table's D call, TRDD3, against the DNA was made. The germline gives CDR1 TSWWSYY, CDR2 QGS. The length of the CDR3 is 23 residues. CDR3 nucleotide sequence: TGTGCTCTTGGGGCATGCTCCTTCCCGAGATTGAACTGGGGACGCCCGTACACCGATAAACCCATCTTT. This gives the protein CALGACSFPRLNWGRPYTDKPIF.

Ten or more counts support this clone. A read error likely explains this, since a far larger clone differs by one base. This sample includes further DNA sequences coding for the same CDR3. The J gene is TRDJ1, the V gene TRDV2; 11 bases are a match to TRDD3. No J segment appears in TCRdb, so it was assigned here by matching the sequence to germline. CDR3 size: 23 residues. Germline-derived CDR1 and CDR2 are GEAIGNYY and EKD. The CDR3 nucleotides are TGTGCCTGCGACACCGCCCCGGCACGTGGAGTGGGGGATACGACCTACCTACCTGGTAAACTCATCTTT. Translation gives CACDTAPARGVGDTTYLPGKLIF.

A note on this clone: The protein given by TCRdb reflects a much larger clone and differs at residue 6 from this DNA's translation, likely from a read error; the protein shown is the DNA's translation. This chain links TRDV1 with TRDJ1, with 9 bases identical to TRDD3. CDR1 TSWWSYY and CDR2 QGS come from the germline V gene. V lost 1 base, J lost 5 bases, and 29 bases stayed unmatched. This CDR3 region has 23 residues. CDR3 sequence: CALGEPISLPYNWGKRGVDKLIF. The CDR3 bases are TGTGCTCTTGGGGAACCAATATCCCTACCTTATAACTGGGGGAAAAGGGGTGTTGATAAACTCATCTTT.

On this clone: Given a far larger clone just one base away, this is likely a sequencing read error. This sample also contains other DNA sequences that code for the same CDR3. V gene TRDV1 combines with J gene TRDJ1, with TRDD3 identical over 10 bases. The CDR3 runs 17 residues. Per the germline V gene, CDR1 is TSWWSYY and CDR2 is QGS. V trimming: 3 bases; J trimming: 9 bases; junction bases outside the gene matches: 16. The DNA for the CDR3 is TGTGCTCTTGGGGACCCGGAAATTATGCGGGGGATACGGCAACTCATCTTT. It specifies CALGDPEIMRGIRQLIF.